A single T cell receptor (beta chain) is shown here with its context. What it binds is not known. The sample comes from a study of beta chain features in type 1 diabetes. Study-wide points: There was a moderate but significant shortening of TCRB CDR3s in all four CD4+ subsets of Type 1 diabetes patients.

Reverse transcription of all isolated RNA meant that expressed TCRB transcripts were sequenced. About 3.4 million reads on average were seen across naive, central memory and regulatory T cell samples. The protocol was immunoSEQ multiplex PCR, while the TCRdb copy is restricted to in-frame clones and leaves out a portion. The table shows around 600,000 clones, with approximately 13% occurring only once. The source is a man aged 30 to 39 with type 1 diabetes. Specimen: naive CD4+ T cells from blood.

This CDR3 is CASSGRGNQETQYF. DNA of the CDR3: TGTGCCAGCAGTGGTCGGGGAAACCAAGAGACCCAGTACTTC. V gene TRBV2 combines with J gene TRBJ2-5; maybe TRBD2 (5 bases). Germline CDR1 and CDR2: SNHLY and FYNNEI. The CDR3 is made up of 14 amino acids. The V gene lost 4 bases and the J gene lost 0 bases, with 9 bases spanning the gap. Based on the CDR3 plus reference TRBV2 and TRBJ2-5, the full variable domain is EPEVTQTPSHQVTQMGQEVILRCVPISNHLYFYWYRQILGQKVEFLVSFYNNEISEKSEIFDDQFSVERPDGSNFTLKIRSTKLEDSAMYFCASSGRGNQETQYFGPGTRLLVL.